A selection of T cell receptor beta chains follows, all from one sample in a study of cytomegalovirus exposure and HLA in healthy donors. Method: immunoSEQ multiplex PCR; TCRdb's copy keeps in-frame clones and lacks some. This sample has under 150,000 clones; around 74% occur once, and the top ten carry roughly 1.5%. The sequenced sample consisted of PBMCs. These receptors all come from a woman between 18 and 30 years old in good health and CMV-seronegative. CDR3s include the opening cysteine and the closing phenylalanine or tryptophan. Each record gives: V gene, clone size, J gene, D gene, CDR3 length, CDR3 protein, CDR3 DNA. A D gene is named only where the DNA matches it firmly. Size is stated for part of the rows, as once, few or many counts, or as a class when the clone is expanded.

TRBV9	.	TRBJ2-7	TRBD1	17	CASSVNPGDSLSYEQYF	TGTGCCAGCAGCGTAAACCCCGGGGACAGTCTATCTTACGAGCAGTACTTC
TRBV2	.	TRBJ2-1	TRBD2	16	CASSESGGLIYNEQFF	TGTGCCAGCAGTGAATCGGGAGGGTTAATTTACAATGAGCAGTTCTTC
TRBV30	.	TRBJ1-1	.	15	CAWSADRSMNTEAFF	TGTGCCTGGAGTGCGGACAGATCCATGAACACTGAAGCTTTCTTT
TRBV5-5	.	TRBJ2-5	TRBD2	16	CASSPGLAGAQETQYF	TGTGCCAGCAGCCCCGGACTAGCGGGGGCCCAAGAGACCCAGTACTTC
TRBV9	.	TRBJ2-7	TRBD1	14	CASSVETGGNEQYF	TGTGCCAGCAGCGTAGAGACAGGGGGAAATGAGCAGTACTTC
TRBV6-5	few	TRBJ2-7	TRBD1	15	CASSSTGARPYEQYF	TGTGCCAGCAGCTCGACAGGGGCCAGACCCTACGAGCAGTACTTC
TRBV18	.	TRBJ2-5	TRBD1	15	CASSPAGQGSKTQYF	TGTGCCAGCTCACCCGCGGGACAGGGTTCGAAGACCCAGTACTTC
TRBV13	.	TRBJ1-2	.	13	CASSSQGSYGYTF	TGTGCCAGCAGCTCACAAGGGAGCTATGGCTACACCTTC
TRBV6-1	.	TRBJ2-7	.	14	CATSVAGRSYEQYF	TGTGCCACCTCAGTGGCGGGGCGCTCCTACGAGCAGTACTTC
TRBV7-9	.	TRBJ2-7	TRBD2	15	CASSPGSGGASEQYF	TGTGCCAGCAGCCCAGGCAGCGGGGGGGCCTCCGAGCAGTACTTC
TRBV6-1	.	TRBJ2-2	TRBD2	20	CASSALGTSGGFANTGELFF	TGTGCCAGCAGTGCCCTAGGGACTAGCGGGGGCTTCGCGAACACCGGGGAGCTGTTTTTT
TRBV2	once	TRBJ1-2	TRBD1	13	CASRGQSNYGYTF	TGTGCCAGCAGGGGACAGTCTAACTATGGCTACACCTTC
TRBV6-1	.	TRBJ2-1	.	13	CASSELTGSEQFF	TGTGCCAGCAGTGAACTGACGGGTTCCGAGCAGTTCTTC
TRBV2	.	TRBJ1-2	.	15	CASSLSQGLGYGYTF	TGTGCCAGCAGTTTATCACAGGGTCTAGGCTATGGCTACACCTTC
TRBV6-5	.	TRBJ1-2	TRBD1	15	CASSSWTGGNYGYTF	TGTGCCAGCAGTTCCTGGACAGGGGGCAACTATGGCTACACCTTC
TRBV30	few	TRBJ2-5	.	13	CAWSGDNLETQYF	TGTGCCTGGAGTGGGGACAATCTGGAGACCCAGTACTTC
TRBV28	.	TRBJ2-3	TRBD1	17	CASSLRTGGLGADTQYF	TGTGCCAGCAGTCTACGGACAGGGGGCCTAGGGGCAGATACGCAGTATTTT
TRBV5-1	.	TRBJ1-1	.	15	CASSLSWAGNTEAFF	TGCGCCAGCAGCTTGAGCTGGGCGGGGAACACTGAAGCTTTCTTT
TRBV5-1	.	TRBJ2-7	TRBD1	14	CASSPYRQGDEQYF	TGCGCCAGCAGCCCCTACCGACAGGGAGACGAGCAGTACTTC
TRBV15	.	TRBJ2-7	.	13	CATSRDSSNEQYF	TGTGCCACCAGCAGAGATAGCAGCAACGAGCAGTACTTC
TRBV4-1	.	TRBJ1-3	.	16	CASSQDTRISGNTIYF	TGCGCCAGCAGCCAAGATACCAGGATCTCTGGAAACACCATATATTTT
TRBV5-4	.	TRBJ2-7	TRBD1	15	CASSFPGQGTAEQYF	TGTGCCAGCAGCTTTCCGGGACAGGGGACAGCCGAGCAGTACTTC
TRBV6-6	.	TRBJ2-2	TRBD1	14	CAIGQGKGTGELFF	TGTGCCATTGGACAGGGGAAAGGCACCGGGGAGCTGTTTTTT
TRBV7-2	.	TRBJ1-1	.	13	CASSRDSNTEAFF	TGTGCCAGCAGCCGGGACTCCAACACTGAAGCTTTCTTT
TRBV7-2	few	TRBJ2-7	.	15	CASSLRAQGGYEQYF	TGTGCCAGCAGCTTAAGGGCCCAAGGGGGTTACGAGCAGTACTTC
TRBV30	once	TRBJ1-2	.	11	CAWGGRDGYTF	TGTGCCTGGGGCGGCAGGGATGGCTACACCTTC
TRBV13	.	TRBJ2-1	TRBD1	15	CASSPQGNSYNEQFF	TGTGCCAGCAGCCCACAGGGGAACTCCTACAATGAGCAGTTCTTC
TRBV5-1	.	TRBJ2-7	.	14	CASSRPGQFYEQYF	TGCGCCAGCAGCCGCCCAGGACAATTCTACGAGCAGTACTTC
TRBV19	.	TRBJ1-5	TRBD1	14	CASSMEGAGQPQHF	TGTGCCAGTAGTATGGAGGGGGCTGGCCAGCCCCAGCATTTT
TRBV9	.	TRBJ1-6	.	17	CASSVGGAGERISPLHF	TGTGCCAGCAGCGTAGGTGGGGCAGGGGAAAGAATTTCACCCCTCCACTTT
TRBV2	.	TRBJ2-1	.	13	CASSLQGYNEQFF	TGTGCCAGCAGTTTACAGGGTTACAATGAGCAGTTCTTC